The clone carrying this T cell receptor beta chain was recorded many times. Germline CDR1 is SGHRS and CDR2 is YFSETQ. This CDR3 is 13 amino acids long. V dropped 1 base and J dropped 1 base, with 6 bases sitting between them. This entry is derived from a study of T-cell reconstitution after alpha-beta-depleted transplantation in children. Researchers prepared the TCRbeta library using unique molecular identifiers, the study reports. From the PCR reads, TCRdb called clonotypes with MiXCR, one entry per CDR3 protein. The table shows around 500,000 distinct CDR3 sequences, with under 15% occurring only once.

The specimen comprised PBMCs from the stem cell graft donor, sampled from the stem cell graft. This TCR came from a human donor who donated a stem cell graft to a child with combined immunodeficiency. The chain couples TRBV5-1 to TRBJ2-7; D unresolved. As DNA, the CDR3 is TGCGCCAGCAGCTTGCTTCGGTCCTACGAGCAGTACTTC. This gives the protein CASSLLRSYEQYF.